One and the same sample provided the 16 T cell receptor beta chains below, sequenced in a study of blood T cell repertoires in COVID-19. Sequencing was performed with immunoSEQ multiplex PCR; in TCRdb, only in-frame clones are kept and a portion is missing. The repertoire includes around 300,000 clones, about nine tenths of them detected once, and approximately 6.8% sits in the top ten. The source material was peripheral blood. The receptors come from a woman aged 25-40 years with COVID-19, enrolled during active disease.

CDR3 in amino acids: CSVGVDGGEKLFF. CDR3 nucleotide sequence: TGCAGCGTTGGAGTAGACGGAGGCGAAAAACTGTTTTTT. This chain joins TRBV29-1 and TRBJ1-4; D ambiguous. The CDR3 is 13 residues long. Deletions cut 4 bases from V and 8 bases from J, with 14 bases between. CDR1 is SQVTM and CDR2 is ANQGSEA in the germline V gene.

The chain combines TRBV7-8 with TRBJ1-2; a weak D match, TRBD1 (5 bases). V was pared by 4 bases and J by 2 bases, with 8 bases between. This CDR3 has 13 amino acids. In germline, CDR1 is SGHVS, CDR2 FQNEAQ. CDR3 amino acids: CASSSTVNYGYTF. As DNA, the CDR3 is TGTGCCAGCAGCTCGACAGTCAACTATGGCTACACCTTC.

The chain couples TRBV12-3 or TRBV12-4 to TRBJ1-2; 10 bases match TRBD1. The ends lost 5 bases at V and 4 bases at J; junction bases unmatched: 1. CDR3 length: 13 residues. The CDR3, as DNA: TGTGCCAGCAGTCGGACAGGGGGCTATGGCTACACCTTC. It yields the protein CASSRTGGYGYTF.

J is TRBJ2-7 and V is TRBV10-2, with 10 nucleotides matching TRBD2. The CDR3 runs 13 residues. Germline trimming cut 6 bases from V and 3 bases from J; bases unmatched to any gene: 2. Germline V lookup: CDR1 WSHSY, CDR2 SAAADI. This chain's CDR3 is CASRASGSYEQYF. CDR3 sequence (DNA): TGCGCCAGCAGGGCTAGCGGGAGCTACGAGCAGTACTTC.

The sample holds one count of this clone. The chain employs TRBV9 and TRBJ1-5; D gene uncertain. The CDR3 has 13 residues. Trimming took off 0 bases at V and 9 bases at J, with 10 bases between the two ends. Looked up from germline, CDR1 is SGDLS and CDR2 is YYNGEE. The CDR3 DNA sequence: TGTGCCAGCAGCGTAGCCCTAACTGGGCCCCAGCATTTT. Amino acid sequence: CASSVALTGPQHF.

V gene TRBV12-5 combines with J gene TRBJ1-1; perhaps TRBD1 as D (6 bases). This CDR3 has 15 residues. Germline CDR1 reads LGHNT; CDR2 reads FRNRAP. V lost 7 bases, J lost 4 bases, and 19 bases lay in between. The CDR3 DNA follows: TGTGCTAGTGACCCCAACAGGGAGGGCATCACTGAAGCTTTCTTT. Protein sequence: CASDPNREGITEAFF.

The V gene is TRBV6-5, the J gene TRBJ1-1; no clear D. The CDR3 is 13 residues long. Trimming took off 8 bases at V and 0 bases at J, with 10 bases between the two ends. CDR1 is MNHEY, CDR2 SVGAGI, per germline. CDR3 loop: CASSVVVNTEAFF. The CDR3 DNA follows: TGTGCCAGCTCGGTGGTTGTGAACACTGAAGCTTTCTTT.

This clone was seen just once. The chain's CDR3 is CASSLPSGAYEQYF. The CDR3 nucleotides read TGTGCCAGCAGCTTACCTAGCGGAGCCTACGAGCAGTACTTC. The gene calls are TRBV7-8 and TRBJ2-7, with 7 bases aligning to TRBD2. V trimming: 2 bases; J trimming: 2 bases; junction bases outside the gene matches: 3. The CDR3 is 14 amino acids. Germline V lookup: CDR1 SGHVS, CDR2 FQNEAQ.

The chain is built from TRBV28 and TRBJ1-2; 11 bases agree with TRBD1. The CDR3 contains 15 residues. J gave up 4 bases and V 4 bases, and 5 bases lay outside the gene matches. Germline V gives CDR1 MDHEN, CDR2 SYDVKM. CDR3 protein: CASSSGQGEGYGYTF. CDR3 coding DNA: TGTGCCAGCAGTTCGGGACAGGGGGAAGGCTATGGCTACACCTTC.

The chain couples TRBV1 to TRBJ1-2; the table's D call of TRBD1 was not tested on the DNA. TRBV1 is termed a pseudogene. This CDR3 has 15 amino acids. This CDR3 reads CTSSQVGVSVYGYTF. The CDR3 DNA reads TGCACCAGCAGCCAAGTAGGGGTTTCCGTCTATGGCTACACCTTC.

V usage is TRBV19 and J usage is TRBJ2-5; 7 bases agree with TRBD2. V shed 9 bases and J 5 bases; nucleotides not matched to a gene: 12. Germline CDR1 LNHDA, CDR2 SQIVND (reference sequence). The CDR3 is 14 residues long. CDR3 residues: CASHPGRSGETQYF. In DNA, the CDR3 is TGTGCCAGCCACCCCGGGAGGAGCGGGGAGACCCAGTACTTC.

CDR3 sequence (DNA): TGCGCCAGCAGCTTGGAGGGGTCGGGTTCACCCCTCCACTTT. Its protein is CASSLEGSGSPLHF. This chain links TRBV5-1 with TRBJ1-6, with D tentatively TRBD1 (5 bases). The V gene lost 0 bases and the J gene lost 9 bases, with 10 bases spanning the gap. This CDR3 comprises 14 residues. CDR1 and CDR2 (germline): SGHRS, YFSETQ.

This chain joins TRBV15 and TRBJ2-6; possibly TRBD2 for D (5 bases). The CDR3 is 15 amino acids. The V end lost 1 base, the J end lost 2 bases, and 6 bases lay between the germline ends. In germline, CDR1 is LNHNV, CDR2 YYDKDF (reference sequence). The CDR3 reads CATSRGGAGANVLTF. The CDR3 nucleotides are TGTGCCACCAGCAGAGGGGGAGCTGGGGCCAACGTCCTGACTTTC.

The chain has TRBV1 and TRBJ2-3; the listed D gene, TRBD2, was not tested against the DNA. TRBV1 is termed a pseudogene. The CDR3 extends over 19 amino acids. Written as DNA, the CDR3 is TGCACCAGCAGCCAAGGAGGAGCGGGAGGGGATTCTAGCACAGATACGCAGTATTTT. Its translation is CTSSQGGAGGDSSTDTQYF.

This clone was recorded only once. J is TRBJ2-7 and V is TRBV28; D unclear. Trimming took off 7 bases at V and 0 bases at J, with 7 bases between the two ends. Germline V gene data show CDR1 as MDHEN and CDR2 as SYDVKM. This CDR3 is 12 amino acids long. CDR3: CASTSSSYEQYF. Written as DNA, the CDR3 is TGTGCCAGCACCTCCAGCTCCTACGAGCAGTACTTC.

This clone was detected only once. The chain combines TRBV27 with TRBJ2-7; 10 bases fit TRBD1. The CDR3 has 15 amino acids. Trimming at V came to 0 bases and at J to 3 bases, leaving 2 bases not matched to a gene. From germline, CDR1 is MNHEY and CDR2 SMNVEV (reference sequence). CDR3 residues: CASSLSGQGRYEQYF. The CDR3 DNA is TGTGCCAGCAGTTTATCGGGACAGGGGCGCTACGAGCAGTACTTC.